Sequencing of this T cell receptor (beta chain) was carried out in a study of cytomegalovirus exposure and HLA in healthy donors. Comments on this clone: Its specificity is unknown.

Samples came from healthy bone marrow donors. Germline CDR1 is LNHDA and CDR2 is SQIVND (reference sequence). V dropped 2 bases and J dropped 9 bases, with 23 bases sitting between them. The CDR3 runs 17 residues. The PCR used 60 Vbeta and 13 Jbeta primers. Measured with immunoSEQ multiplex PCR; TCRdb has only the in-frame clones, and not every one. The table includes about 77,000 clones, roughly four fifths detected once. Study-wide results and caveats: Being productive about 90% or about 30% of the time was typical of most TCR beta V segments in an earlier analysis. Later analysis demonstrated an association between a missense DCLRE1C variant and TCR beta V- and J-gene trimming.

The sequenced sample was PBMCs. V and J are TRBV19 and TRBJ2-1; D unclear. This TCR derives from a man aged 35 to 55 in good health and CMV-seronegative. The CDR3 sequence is CASSISPCGRLLCEQFF. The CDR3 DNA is TGTGCCAGTAGTATATCCCCTTGCGGTCGACTCCTGTGTGAGCAGTTCTTC.